This TCR beta chain was identified during a study of cytomegalovirus exposure and HLA in healthy donors. Study outcomes and limitations: The CMV antigen specificity of a few CMV-associated chains was confirmed through in vitro analysis. Cytomegalovirus association was assigned to approximately 180 TCR beta chains.

CDR3 length: 14 residues. Trimming took off 7 bases at V and 1 base at J, with 14 bases between the two ends. In germline, CDR1 is LNHDA, CDR2 SQIVND (reference sequence). Clones were sequenced by immunoSEQ multiplex PCR, and TCRdb holds only the in-frame ones, with some missing. The sample yields about 110,000 clones, around 85% seen once. On this clone itself: What it recognizes is unknown.

The donors were in the roughly 120-subject validation cohort; that cohort was separate from the roughly 660-subject first cohort. The TCR originated in a woman aged 18-30 years in good health and CMV-seronegative. V and J are TRBV19 and TRBJ2-7; D possibly corresponds to TRBD1 (6 bases). Sequencing was done on a sample of PBMCs. CDR3 coding DNA: TGTGCCAGTAAGGTTGGCAGGGGATCCTACGAGCAGTACTTC. It yields the protein CASKVGRGSYEQYF.